The source of this TCR beta chain is a study of cytomegalovirus exposure and HLA in healthy donors. As regards this clone: Its target is not known.

The primer mix had 60 Vbeta and 13 Jbeta primers. The data were produced by immunoSEQ multiplex PCR, yet TCRdb's version contains in-frame clones alone and is incomplete. The sample lists around 150,000 clones, about 82% seen once, with about 3.7% in the top ten. This CDR3 comprises 15 residues. Germline V gene data show CDR1 as SGHAT and CDR2 as FQNNGV. With 2 bases removed from V and 2 bases from J, the gap between germline ends came to 12 bases. Study findings and constraints: TCR beta chains numbering about 160 were designated cytomegalovirus-associated. Reports showed the classifier diagnosing cytomegalovirus status with high specificity and sensitivity. In an earlier analysis, about 87% or about 30%: the productive usage of most TCR beta V segments.

This sequence was found in a male donor in good health and CMV-seronegative. The chain joins TRBV11-2 to TRBJ1-1; D not resolved. Sequencing was done on a sample of PBMCs. The chain's CDR3 is CASSLWPSSNTEAFF. In nucleotides, the CDR3 is TGTGCCAGCAGCTTATGGCCGTCGTCTAACACTGAAGCTTTCTTT.